This record looks at one T cell receptor (beta chain) sequence and its context. No antigen is known for it. This sample stems from a study of chemoradiotherapy in HPV16-positive cancers. Study-wide context: Candidate HPV-specific T-cell clones and common TCR motifs came from functional assays in a couple of HPV16-positive patients.

V was clipped by 3 bases and J by 4 bases, with 18 bases between them. This CDR3 region has 16 residues. Germline V gives CDR1 WSHSY, CDR2 SAAADI. Samples were taken several times over chemoradiotherapy. Sequencing used immunoSEQ multiplex PCR; TCRdb keeps in-frame clones, though not all of them. The table has about 66,000 clones, roughly 86% seen once. The study's findings and limits: During treatment, candidate HPV-specific clones and E7-related motifs expanded in tumor. In HPV16-positive patients, HPV-responsive T-cell expansion tracked better recurrence-free survival.

Source: blood, taken from a patient who underwent chemoradiotherapy. The sequence derives from a human donor with HPV-associated anogenital cancer. The genes are TRBV10-2 and TRBJ1-2, with D tentatively TRBD1 (5 bases). CDR3 in amino acids: CASSEGSGVRAYGYTF. The CDR3 DNA sequence: TGCGCCAGCAGTGAAGGCTCGGGGGTAAGGGCCTATGGCTACACCTTC.